The clone carrying this T cell receptor beta chain showed up many times. Its specificity is unknown. This entry comes from a study of identical twins. Findings of the study overall: Alpha sequences that were out-of-frame and twin-shared showed an excess of low generation probability. Beta clonotypes that were abundant in cord blood contained fewer insertions, a pattern absent from memory repertoires.

This CDR3 is built from 13 residues. The trim removed 4 bases at V and 3 bases at J, leaving 1 base unmatched. Germline V gene lookup returns CDR1 SQVTM and CDR2 ANQGSEA. TCRdb reprocessed the 5' RACE reads with MiXCR, giving one entry per CDR3 protein. Here the sample spans around 470,000 distinct CDR3 sequences, 13% to 15% being singletons. In addition, the sample was reused for a study of yellow fever vaccine responses in identical twins. Per that study: It has been reported that, in twins, the vaccine T cell response seemed partly convergent and partly personalized.

The clonotype comes from a woman between 18 and 29 years old in good health. Sequencing was carried out using CD4+ T cells sorted from blood. V gene TRBV29-1 combines with J gene TRBJ2-1; 9 nucleotides agree with TRBD2. Written as DNA, the CDR3 is TGCAGCGTTGGACTAGCGGTCTACAATGAGCAGTTCTTC. It codes for CSVGLAVYNEQFF.